This T cell receptor beta chain came from a study of blood T cell repertoires in COVID-19. Study overall: The United States, Italy and Spain supplied acute and convalescent COVID-19 samples. PBMCs, B-cell-depleted T cells, or T cells provided the cDNA or gDNA that made up the material.

Original processing notes: Counts of nucleated cells, estimated from reference gene primer amplification, were obtained. Generated by immunoSEQ multiplex PCR, the TCRdb table keeps only in-frame clones and is missing some. The V and J calls and the clone size are those of that table, but D and trimming were determined from the DNA. The sample includes 50,000 or so clones, 85% to 95% of them seen just once. Trimming left V 4 bases short and J 0 bases short, with 7 bases between. This CDR3 comprises 15 residues. CDR1 and CDR2 (germline): MNHNY, SVGAGI (reference sequence). The TCR originated in a woman at least 80 years old with acute or convalescent COVID-19. The chain joins TRBV6-6 to TRBJ2-6, with D possibly TRBD1 on 6 matching bases. Sequencing was done on a sample of peripheral blood. In DNA, the CDR3 is TGTGCCAGCAGTTCACAGGGCTCTGGGGCCAACGTCCTGACTTTC. Protein product: CASSSQGSGANVLTF.